This T cell receptor (beta chain) was observed in a study of chemoradiotherapy in HPV16-positive cancers. At the level of the study: Functional T-cell assays on a couple of HPV16-positive patients' cells defined candidate HPV-specific clones and common TCR motifs. Study outcomes and limitations: Candidate HPV-specific clones and E7-related TCR motifs grew in tumor during treatment.

As regards this clone: What it recognizes is unknown.

Trimming stripped 3 bases from V and 4 bases from J, with 11 bases between. There are 13 residues in the CDR3. The germline V gene has CDR1 SGHKS and CDR2 YYEKEE (reference sequence). The repertoire was sequenced with immunoSEQ multiplex PCR; TCRdb's copy has only in-frame clones and lacks some. The repertoire holds about 20,000 clones, with 87% as singletons. The TCR originated in a human donor with HPV-associated anogenital cancer. The sequences come from blood, collected from a patient who underwent chemoradiotherapy. The chain recombines TRBV5-5 with TRBJ2-7; D is perhaps TRBD1 (5 bases). The CDR3 region is CASSWAGSYEQYF. CDR3 bases: TGTGCCAGCAGCTGGGCAGGGTCTTACGAGCAGTACTTC.